The source of this T cell receptor beta chain is a study of T-cell reconstitution after alpha-beta-depleted transplantation in children (dated by TCRdb to the mid-2010s). Broadly, across the study: Using TCR repertoire profiling, the study followed T-cell immune reconstitution in a quantitative way in children after TCRalphabeta/CD19-depleted allogeneic hematopoietic cell transplantation. General findings and caveats noted by the study authors: The apparently early recovery of alphabetaT-cell counts about two months after transplant reportedly depended on only several hundred rapidly expanded clones that came from non-depleted graft cells. In some patients, the high TCRbeta diversity seen at day 60 was put down to recipient T cells and intrathymic progenitors that had survived conditioning. Over the following months the frequencies of hyperexpanded clones went down, and after one year T-cell counts and TCRbeta diversity were mostly credited to newly produced T cells.

Libraries came from PCR. The instrument was an Illumina HiSeq 2500. TCR library preparation used molecular barcoding, with unique molecular identifiers applied to normalize quantification of the TCRbeta repertoire. TCRdb reprocessing: public reads trimmed at Q25 with fastp, clones called with MiXCR, in-frame beta chains kept. Each entry merges the rows of one CDR3 protein and shows their most common DNA and genes. A total of approximately 500,000 distinct CDR3 sequences appear in this sample, roughly a tenth of them only once. The ten largest clones take up just over 2% of the sample. The treatment or condition label on this specimen signifies: allogeneic hematopoietic cell transplantation with graft depleted of TCRalphabeta T cells and CD19 B cells. Transplant recipients were children who received TCRalphabeta/CD19-depleted allogeneic hematopoietic cell grafts. After removal of 2 bases from V and 6 bases from J, the junction retains 13 bases not matched to a gene. CDR1 and CDR2, per the germline V gene, are SNHLY and FYNNEI. From cysteine to phenylalanine, the CDR3 is 17 amino acids long. The retained sequence is limited to the CDR3, 51 bases, with the frame set at the first base.

This clonotype has ten or more counts. Its antigen remains undetermined. The input lacks base qualities; no much larger clone sits a single base away. The rearranged segments are TRBV2 and TRBJ2-1; 7 junctional bases match TRBD2. The specimen was PBMCs, collected before TCRalphabeta/CD19-depleted stem cell transplant. The receptor was isolated from a child aged 2-9 years with inherited bone marrow failure, due to receive a stem cell transplant. The CDR3 region reads CASSEFPPRGERNEQFF. Here is the DNA: TGTGCCAGCAGTGAATTCCCTCCCCGGGGGGAGCGCAATGAGCAGTTCTTC.